Here is one T cell receptor (beta chain) with its context. Antigen specificity is unknown. This entry is derived from a study of T cells after yellow fever vaccination. Using its own MiXCR run on the 5' RACE reads, TCRdb lists one record per CDR3 protein. The data show roughly 310,000 distinct CDR3 sequences, roughly 9.4% seen once. Trimming removed 7 bases at V and 2 bases at J, with 11 bases between. The CDR3 length is 13 residues. Study results and limitations: Most clones from primary vaccination resurfaced after the booster (about 95% CD4, approximately 87% CD8). A weaker secondary response peaked on day 5, the primary on day 15.

The sequence was collected from a man aged 18-30 years who received the YFV17D yellow fever vaccine. The sequences come from PBMCs, collected on the day of the first yellow fever vaccination. V gene TRBV12-3 or TRBV12-4 combines with J gene TRBJ2-5, with D tentatively TRBD2 (5 bases). The CDR3 DNA sequence: TGTGCCAGCACTAGCTCCCCACAAGAGACCCAGTACTTC. It translates to CASTSSPQETQYF.